The source of this TCR beta chain is a study of T cells in Graves' hyperthyroidism and ophthalmopathy. On the basis of clinical symptoms, serum thyroxine and TRAb, thyroid ultrasound and orbital computed tomography, diagnoses were made. Over 8 ml fresh peripheral blood yielded the PBMCs. This clonotype was detected ten times or more. Its antigen is not known. Notes on the study in general: Clonotypes that were expanded in thyroid above 0.001 mostly appeared in blood too.

TCR beta CDR3 regions were amplified from RNA. The HTBI set primed first-round TCR CDR3 RT-PCR. TCRdb re-called the multiplex PCR reads through MiXCR, storing one row per CDR3 protein. The sample carries 600,000 or so distinct CDR3 sequences, about 16% recorded once. The sequenced sample was blood. The receptor was isolated from a woman in her twenties or thirties with Graves' hyperthyroidism.

The CDR3 is CASSPGLDLYEQYF. CDR3 bases: TGTGCCAGCAGTCCAGGACTGGATCTTTACGAGCAGTACTTC. This sequence joins TRBV28 and TRBJ2-7; tentative D call: TRBD2 (5 bases). The CDR3 has 14 residues. The germline gives CDR1 MDHEN, CDR2 SYDVKM. Trimming shortened V by 5 bases and J by 4 bases, and 15 bases separated the two germline ends.